Sequencing of this T cell receptor (beta chain) was carried out in a study of lymphopenia after photon versus proton radiotherapy. V was cut by 2 bases and J by 0 bases, with 9 bases left in between. Germline CDR1 reads SGHTA; CDR2 reads FQGNSA. CDR3 length equals 15 residues. Profiling relied on immunoSEQ multiplex PCR, and the TCRdb table lists in-frame clones only, not all of them. In the table there are 53,000 or so clones, 65% to 85% of which are singletons. This TCR came from a man over 45 with gastric cancer. This specimen was peripheral blood, taken from a patient treated with photon-based radiotherapy. The J gene is TRBJ2-3, the V gene TRBV7-2; D remains unclear. CDR3 sequence reads: CASSLQSTSTDTQYF. The CDR3 nucleotides are TGTGCCAGCAGCTTACAGTCGACGAGCACAGATACGCAGTATTTT.